The rows below give T cell receptor beta chains drawn from one sample of a study of T-cell reconstitution after alpha-beta-depleted transplantation in children. TCRdb used MiXCR to reprocess the PCR reads, holding one entry per CDR3 protein. The sample includes 450,000 to 550,000 distinct CDR3 sequences, 11% seen only once; the top ten take about 14%. The material was PBMCs, mostly from graft donor cells, obtained 180 days after TCRalphabeta/CD19-depleted stem cell transplant. These receptors were collected from a female patient aged 2-9 years who had a stem cell transplant for aplastic anemia, so the T cells may come from the graft donor. Each CDR3 is given with its conserved first and last residue. The D gene is left open where the match is weak. Clone size is stated in some rows and not others, as once, few, many or a class when expanded.

J | D | size | V | CDR3 | DNA
TRBJ2-7 | NA | NA | TRBV29-1 | CSVETSVYEQYF | TGCAGCGTTGAAACGTCGGTCTACGAGCAGTACTTC
TRBJ1-5 | TRBD1 | many | TRBV12-3/TRBV12-4 | CASSWRTGGYNQPQHF | TGTGCCAGCAGTTGGAGGACAGGGGGCTACAATCAGCCCCAGCATTTT
TRBJ2-3 | NA | few | TRBV3-1 | CASSQVSPRDTQYF | TGTGCCAGCAGCCAAGTCTCTCCGAGAGATACGCAGTATTTT
TRBJ1-2 | NA | NA | TRBV7-9 | CASSLAADPVYGYTF | TGTGCCAGCAGCTTAGCGGCGGATCCTGTCTATGGCTACACCTTC
TRBJ2-4 | TRBD1 | NA | TRBV25-1 | CASSVRDRRRNSIAKNIQYF | TGTGCCAGCAGTGTAAGGGACAGGAGGAGAAACTCGATAGCCAAAAACATTCAGTACTTC
TRBJ2-6 | TRBD2 | few | TRBV6-1 | CASRSGGTGANVLTF | TGTGCCAGCAGGAGCGGGGGGACTGGGGCCAACGTCCTGACTTTC
TRBJ2-6 | TRBD1 | NA | TRBV7-6 | CASSFSTGGAGANVLTF | TGTGCCAGCAGCTTTTCGACAGGGGGCGCTGGGGCCAACGTCCTGACTTTC
TRBJ2-7 | NA | few | TRBV28 | CASSYKLAGYEQYF | TGTGCCAGCAGTTATAAGCTAGCTGGTTACGAGCAGTACTTC
TRBJ2-1 | NA | few | TRBV6-2/TRBV6-3 | CASSSQSYNEQFF | TGTGCCAGCAGTTCTCAATCCTACAATGAGCAGTTCTTC
TRBJ1-1 | TRBD1 | NA | TRBV5-1 | CASSYWDSPQGTEAFF | TGCGCCAGCAGCTATTGGGACAGCCCTCAGGGAACTGAAGCTTTCTTT
TRBJ1-2 | TRBD1 | many | TRBV5-1 | CASSSRTGESYGYTF | TGCGCCAGCAGCTCTCGGACAGGGGAGAGCTATGGCTACACCTTC
TRBJ2-2 | TRBD2 | few | TRBV6-2/TRBV6-3 | CASILTVGGINTGELFF | TGTGCCAGCATCCTTACTGTGGGAGGGATCAACACCGGGGAGCTGTTTTTT
TRBJ2-3 | TRBD2 | few | TRBV7-2 | CASSQTSGGPDTQYF | TGTGCCAGCAGCCAGACTAGCGGGGGCCCAGATACGCAGTATTTT
TRBJ2-2 | TRBD2 | few | TRBV4-3 | CASSQDIRLAGNTGELFF | TGCGCCAGCAGCCAAGATATTCGGCTAGCGGGCAACACCGGGGAGCTGTTTTTT
TRBJ1-1 | NA | many | TRBV6-2/TRBV6-3 | CASSYSTRNTEAFF | TGTGCCAGCAGTTACTCTACAAGGAACACTGAAGCTTTCTTT
TRBJ2-1 | TRBD1 | few | TRBV11-2 | CASSLGQGAGNEQFF | TGTGCCAGCAGCTTGGGACAGGGCGCTGGGAATGAGCAGTTCTTC
TRBJ2-5 | TRBD2 | many | TRBV12-3/TRBV12-4 | CASSPGAGVQETQYF | TGTGCCAGCAGTCCCGGGGCGGGAGTTCAAGAGACCCAGTACTTC
TRBJ2-7 | NA | NA | TRBV20-1 | CSAHKRGPTYEQYF | TGCAGTGCACACAAGAGGGGTCCTACCTACGAGCAGTACTTC
TRBJ2-7 | TRBD1 | few | TRBV7-9 | CASSLLQGVYEQYF | TGTGCCAGCAGCTTACTCCAGGGGGTGTACGAGCAGTACTTC
TRBJ2-1 | NA | few | TRBV4-3 | CASSQERDLYNEQFF | TGCGCCAGCAGCCAAGAGCGGGACCTCTACAATGAGCAGTTCTTC